A selection of T cell receptor beta chains follows, all from one sample in a study of T-cell memory formation after mild COVID-19. One entry per CDR3 protein results from TCRdb running MiXCR on the 5' RACE reads. The table shows 250,000 to 300,000 distinct CDR3 sequences, with under 20% occurring only once. The sequencing input was PBMCs or a T cell subset sorted from them (not recorded which). The receptors come from a man between 18 and 35 years old who had mild COVID-19 (a few samples of this study predate the infection). Cell type and time point are not known. The CDR3 runs from the conserved cysteine through the conserved F or W.

>TRBJ1-6|TRBV7-9
CASSRDRANSPLHF
>TRBJ2-1|TRBV7-6
CASSLLGGVEQFF
>TRBJ2-1|TRBV9
CASSFKTGQGALVGQFF
>TRBJ2-1|TRBV5-1
CASSLATGTTYNEQSF
>TRBJ2-1|TRBV20-1
CSALGGISLYNEQFF
>TRBJ2-3|TRBV5-4
CASSLGLAGGSDTQYF
>TRBJ2-1|TRBV7-3
CASSPSPSSYNEQFF
>TRBJ2-1|TRBV4-2
CASSQENRADNEQFF
>TRBJ1-1|TRBV7-9
CASSLEGPARTGIEAFF
>TRBJ1-4|TRBV4-2
CASSQAGRQGGEKLFF
>TRBJ2-3|TRBV5-1
CASSLVRGGTDTQYF
>TRBJ2-5|TRBV7-9
CASSLAQGRETQYF
>TRBJ1-1|TRBV5-5
CASSFGGGATEAFF
>TRBJ2-1|TRBV5-1
CASSLYLGLGGNEQFF
>TRBJ2-1|TRBV7-9
CASSERPSAYNEQFF
>TRBJ2-3|TRBV20-1
CSATPTGQGHTQYF
>TRBJ2-7|TRBV10-1
CASSGPGQTFNEQYF
>TRBJ2-1|TRBV29-1
CSVDRTGYNEQFF
>TRBJ2-2|TRBV5-6
CASSSYRLANTGELFF
>TRBJ2-7|TRBV20-1
CSASRPGNSYEQYF
>TRBJ1-5|TRBV21-1
CASSTPTGRINNQPQHF
>TRBJ2-1|TRBV5-6
CASSLPGATEQFF
>TRBJ1-6|TRBV5-1
CASSLRGPGALHF
>TRBJ1-5|TRBV6-5
CASSYNRGGNQPQHF
>TRBJ2-1|TRBV7-2
CASSLTGLAGPKEQFF
>TRBJ1-5|TRBV4-1
CASSQDMGSNQPQHF
>TRBJ2-1|TRBV20-1
CSARARGTGGTYNEQFF
>TRBJ1-1|TRBV18
CASSPDSPMNTEAFF
>TRBJ2-7|TRBV18
CASSLTDRDYEQYF
>TRBJ1-5|TRBV6-2/TRBV6-3
CASSYSDRARQPQHF
>TRBJ1-1|TRBV11-1
CASSLRHSGAFF
>TRBJ2-3|TRBV6-5
CASSRAGTQIFDSDTQYF
>TRBJ2-3|TRBV7-9
CASRPSWGPSTDTQYF
>TRBJ2-2|TRBV5-4
CASSLGTGHTGELFF
>TRBJ2-7|TRBV6-1
CASRISTVLYEQYF
>TRBJ1-6|TRBV12-3/TRBV12-4
CASSLGDIYNSPLHF
>TRBJ2-4|TRBV4-1
CASSQVPDRVRGSVKNIQYF
>TRBJ1-4|TRBV7-9
CASSSQGPYEKLFF
>TRBJ2-3|TRBV4-2
CASSQETRGRTDTQYF
>TRBJ2-7|TRBV4-2
CASSHPGTGEQYF
>TRBJ2-5|TRBV7-9
CASSLGDRGNQETQYF
>TRBJ2-1|TRBV10-3
CAISESTRDEQFF
>TRBJ2-5|TRBV5-1
CASSEKRGGQETQYF
>TRBJ2-3|TRBV5-1
CASSLATTGTTDTQYF
>TRBJ2-2|TRBV2
CASMESTNTGELFF
>TRBJ2-4|TRBV4-3
CASSQMDGINIQYF
>TRBJ2-5|TRBV25-1
CASSESGAWGETQYF
>TRBJ2-5|TRBV7-6
CASSTQGLGETQYF
>TRBJ1-6|TRBV3-1
CASSFGTGMEALHF
>TRBJ1-2|TRBV5-1
CASSLAQGNGYTF
>TRBJ2-3|TRBV12-3/TRBV12-4
CASTTGDSPGDTQYF
>TRBJ1-6|TRBV27
CASGGLGPVYNSPLHF
>TRBJ1-2|TRBV28
CASSSPLDGGYTF
>TRBJ1-1|TRBV5-1
CASSFGQTEAFF